This record covers a single TCR beta chain. This sample is drawn from a study of blood T cell repertoires in COVID-19. Study as a whole: Samples of COVID-19 (acute and convalescent) were obtained from the United States, Italy and Spain. From T cells, B-cell-depleted T cells, or PBMCs came the material, which was cDNA or gDNA.

Trimming cost V 6 bases and J 1 base; bases outside gene matches: 4. In germline, CDR1 is MNHEY, CDR2 SMNVEV (reference sequence). The CDR3 sequence is 14 residues long. Authors' processing steps: Reference gene primer amplification yielded estimated nucleated cell counts. Assay used: immunoSEQ multiplex PCR; TCRdb lists only in-frame clones, some missing. V, J and clone size reflect that table, while D and trimming were determined from the DNA. The sample records a few hundred thousand clones, more than 75% being singletons. This TCR was recovered from a woman aged 70 to 79 with active or convalescent COVID-19. The chain has TRBV27 and TRBJ1-2; 8 nucleotides line up with TRBD1. Input material: peripheral blood. CDR3 DNA sequence: TGTGCCAGCAGACAGGGGGGACTTAACTATGGCTACACCTTC. It is translated as CASRQGGLNYGYTF.